Following are 20 T cell receptor beta chains from one sample sequenced in a study of Graves' ophthalmopathy and Graves' hyperthyroidism. RNA transcripts served as template for amplifying TCR beta CDR3 sequences. The authors performed first-round RT-PCR with HTBI primers and then a second-round multiplex PCR. Each CDR3 protein gets one entry after TCRdb re-called the multiplex PCR reads with MiXCR. Seen here are approximately 480,000 distinct CDR3 sequences, roughly an eighth observed once, and the top ten hold roughly 10%. What was sequenced was blood. Every receptor here comes from a woman aged 25 to 39 with Graves' ophthalmopathy.

This clonotype occurred a few times. V gene TRBV4-1 combines with J gene TRBJ2-7; TRBD2 matches 11 bases. V dropped 1 base and J dropped 7; count of bases not matched to a gene: 6. CDR3 length: 15 residues. Germline lookup yields CDR1 MGHRA and CDR2 YSYEKL. The CDR3 DNA reads as TGCGCCAGCAGCCAAGGCCTAGCGGGAGGTAATGAGCAGTACTTC. It codes for CASSQGLAGGNEQYF.

This clonotype has ten or more counts. V gene TRBV19 combines with J gene TRBJ1-1; no clear D gene. CDR3 length: 14 amino acids. Germline CDR1 reads LNHDA; CDR2 reads SQIVND (reference sequence). V dropped 5 bases and J dropped 1 base, with 11 bases sitting between them. CDR3 DNA sequence: TGTGCCAGTAGTTGGGTGCTCTCGAACACTGAAGCTTTCTTT. This gives the protein CASSWVLSNTEAFF. Variable domain in full (rest from reference TRBV19 and TRBJ1-1): DGGITQSPKYLFRKEGQNVTLSCEQNLNHDAMYWYRQDPGQGLRLIYYSQIVNDFQKGDIAEGYSVSREKKESFPLTVTSAQKNPTAFYLCASSWVLSNTEAFFGQGTRLTVV.

This clonotype was detected ten times or more. The V and J genes are TRBV12-3 or TRBV12-4 and TRBJ2-7; 7 bases map to TRBD2. This CDR3 has 14 residues. Trimming at V came to 6 bases and at J to 4 bases, leaving 9 bases not matched to a gene. The CDR3 region is CASSPGLGTYEQYF. The DNA for the CDR3 is TGTGCCAGCAGCCCAGGACTAGGGACTTACGAGCAGTACTTC.

This clonotype has at least ten counts. V and J are TRBV6-1 and TRBJ2-7, with TRBD2 identical over 12 bases. The CDR3 sequence is 15 residues long. Trimming cost V 6 bases and J 0 bases; bases outside gene matches: 3. Germline CDR1 reads MNHNS; CDR2 reads SASEGT. The CDR3 DNA follows: TGTGCCAGCAGAGGGACTAGCGGGTTCTCCTACGAGCAGTACTTC. Translated, it gives CASRGTSGFSYEQYF.

This clonotype was observed at least ten times. This chain connects TRBV24-1 to TRBJ2-5, with 8 bases that match TRBD1. With V trimmed by 4 bases and J by 3 bases, 12 bases remained unmatched. Looked up from germline, CDR1 is KGHDR and CDR2 is SFDVKD. This CDR3 is built from 17 residues. In DNA, the CDR3 is TGTGCCACCAGTGACCGGACAGGGAAGGGGGAGGAAGAGACCCAGTACTTC. Residues: CATSDRTGKGEEETQYF.

This clonotype was seen more than once but under ten times. The chain is built from TRBV6-1 and TRBJ1-6, with D uncertain. Germline CDR1 is MNHNS and CDR2 is SASEGT. Trimming removed 2 bases from V and 10 bases from J, with 12 bases in between. The CDR3 is 14 amino acids. The DNA of the CDR3 is TGTGCCAGCAGTGAATACTTTTTGCGATCACCCCTCCACTTT. As protein: CASSEYFLRSPLHF.

This clonotype was picked up many times. The chain links TRBV7-8 to TRBJ1-3; D gene ambiguous. Trimming pared 5 bases from V and 4 bases from J, leaving 15 bases between. This CDR3 has 15 amino acids. In germline, CDR1 is SGHVS, CDR2 FQNEAQ. The CDR3 spells CASSAHSDVGNTIYF. For the CDR3, the DNA is TGTGCCAGCAGCGCTCACTCAGATGTCGGAAACACCATATATTTT.

This clonotype has at least ten counts. The chain joins TRBV3-1 to TRBJ2-4, with 8 bases matching TRBD2. The CDR3 has 15 amino acids. CDR1 is LGHDT and CDR2 is YNNKEL in the germline V gene (reference sequence). V lost 6 bases, J lost 2 bases, and 6 bases stayed unmatched. The CDR3 sequence is CASRLGGASKNIQYF. The CDR3 DNA sequence: TGTGCCAGCAGACTCGGGGGGGCGTCCAAAAACATTCAGTACTTC.

Many counts were recorded for this clonotype. The rearrangement joins TRBV4-1 to TRBJ1-5, with TRBD1 identical over 8 bases. CDR3 length: 14 residues. The junction had 6 bases not matched to a gene; V was cut back by 4 bases and J by 7 bases. Looked up from germline, CDR1 is MGHRA and CDR2 is YSYEKL. The CDR3 is CASSRPDRGQPQHF. CDR3 nucleotides: TGCGCCAGCAGCCGGCCCGACAGGGGACAGCCCCAGCATTTT.

This clonotype has a single count. This chain uses TRBV6-1 with TRBJ2-5, with D perhaps matching TRBD2 (6 bases). Germline V gene data show CDR1 as MNHNS and CDR2 as SASEGT. V was shortened by 10 bases and J by 7 bases, with 19 bases between the two germline ends. The CDR3 has 13 amino acids. CDR3 in amino acids: CATRGSGLGTQYF. As DNA, the CDR3 is TGTGCCACCCGGGGGTCGGGCCTGGGGACCCAGTACTTC.

This clonotype was observed many times. The V and J genes are TRBV6-5 and TRBJ2-1, with 10 bases matching TRBD1. The length of the CDR3 is 17 residues. V shed 7 bases and J 5 bases; nucleotides not matched to a gene: 14. In germline, CDR1 is MNHEY, CDR2 SVGAGI. CDR3 coding DNA: TGTGCCAGCACTAACTCTAGGACAGGGGGGATTGACAATGAGCAGTTCTTC. Translating it yields CASTNSRTGGIDNEQFF.

The CDR3: CASSQGLGGYTF. The CDR3 DNA reads as TGTGCCAGCAGTCAGGGGCTCGGTGGCTACACCTTC. The V gene is TRBV6-2 or TRBV6-3, the J gene TRBJ1-2; D is possibly TRBD1 (6 bases). The V end was cut by 5 bases, the J end by 7 bases, with 11 bases between. The CDR3 consists of 12 residues. The germline CDR1 and CDR2 sequences are MNHEY and SVGEGT.

This clonotype was observed many times. The chain joins TRBV20-1 to TRBJ2-7; maybe TRBD2 (5 bases). V lost 0 bases and J lost 4, with 19 bases in between. CDR1 and CDR2 (germline): DFQATT, SNEGSKA (reference sequence). This CDR3 comprises 16 residues. The CDR3 spells CSARDTFKGGGYEQYF. CDR3 DNA: TGCAGTGCTAGAGACACGTTTAAGGGTGGAGGATACGAGCAGTACTTC.

This clonotype was seen ten or more times. The chain uses TRBV11-2 and TRBJ2-7, with D uncertain. V dropped 2 bases and J dropped 2 bases, with 7 bases sitting between them. This CDR3 spans 13 amino acids. Germline V lookup: CDR1 SGHAT, CDR2 FQNNGV. CDR3 sequence reads: CASSLRSAYEQYF. The CDR3 DNA follows: TGTGCCAGCAGCTTACGCAGTGCCTACGAGCAGTACTTC.

This clonotype was seen many times. This chain links TRBV12-3 or TRBV12-4 with TRBJ1-1; the D gene is possibly TRBD1 (5 bases). The V end was cut by 5 bases, the J end by 7 bases, with 14 bases between. The CDR3 spans 13 residues. The CDR3 is CASSLPGRGEAFF. The CDR3 DNA sequence: TGTGCCAGCAGTCTTCCGGGACGGGGTGAAGCTTTCTTT.

This clonotype was observed many times. The V call is TRBV20-1, the J call TRBJ2-7; 9 bases line up with TRBD1. The V segment lost 3 bases and the J segment 2 bases; nucleotides outside the gene matches: 20. CDR3 size: 19 residues. Germline V gene sequence: CDR1 DFQATT, CDR2 SNEGSKA (reference sequence). The CDR3 DNA reads TGCAGTGCTAGTCCGTACAAACGACTTACAGGGGGCTTGACCTACGAGCAGTACTTC. Translated: CSASPYKRLTGGLTYEQYF.

This clonotype was counted ten times or more. CDR3: CASSYLGGLNTEAFF. The CDR3 DNA sequence: TGTGCCAGCAGTTACCTGGGGGGTCTGAACACTGAAGCTTTCTTT. V and J are TRBV6-2 or TRBV6-3 and TRBJ1-1; possible D gene TRBD1, 5 bases. Germline V gene sequence: CDR1 MNHEY, CDR2 SVGEGT. This CDR3 is built from 15 residues. V gave up 2 bases and J gave up 0 bases, with 10 bases separating them.

This clonotype was recorded many times. The chain has TRBV19 and TRBJ1-1; TRBD1 might be the D (5 bases). The CDR3 consists of 15 residues. The V end lost 3 bases, the J end lost 3 bases, and 14 bases lay between the germline ends. From germline, CDR1 is LNHDA and CDR2 SQIVND (reference sequence). The CDR3 loop reads CASSIRGVRDTEAFF. In DNA, the CDR3 is TGTGCCAGTAGTATTCGGGGGGTACGTGACACTGAAGCTTTCTTT.

This clonotype appeared many times. Sequence at one end of the junction differs from germline and may be a read error. V usage is TRBV9 and J usage is TRBJ2-7; possibly TRBD1 or TRBD2 for D (5 bases each). Germline CDR1 and CDR2: SGDLS and YYNGEE. The CDR3 runs 13 residues. CDR3 in amino acids: CASSVGDSYEQYF. The CDR3 DNA is TGCGCCAGCAGCGTGGGGGACTCCTACGAGCAGTACTTC. The whole variable domain, remainder taken from reference TRBV9 and TRBJ2-7, is DSGVTQTPKHLITATGQRVTLRCSPRSGDLSVYWYQQSLDQGLQFLIQYYNGEERAKGNILERFSAQQFPDLHSELNLSSLELGDSALYFCASSVGDSYEQYFGPGTRLTVT.

The sample holds many counts of this clonotype. This chain links TRBV24-1 with TRBJ2-5; no clear D. The germline V gene has CDR1 KGHDR and CDR2 SFDVKD. Trimming removed 3 bases from V and 5 bases from J, with 15 bases in between. CDR3 length equals 15 residues. In DNA form, the CDR3 reads TGTGCCACCAGTGATCCCCGGAGAGTCCAGGAGACCCAGTACTTC. Its translation is CATSDPRRVQETQYF.